A single sample is the source of the 32 T cell receptor beta chains below, sequenced in a study of response to subunit inactivated influenza vaccine. TCRdb reanalysed the RT-PCR reads using MiXCR and keeps one entry per CDR3 protein. The sample records about 530,000 distinct CDR3 sequences, about 11% being singletons. The specimen was PBMCs from blood, collected on the day of vaccination. The source is a middle-aged man who received an inactivated influenza vaccine.

The gene calls are TRBV12-3 or TRBV12-4 and TRBJ2-7; D is undetermined. Between the trimmed V and J ends, which lost 2 bases and 5 bases, there was a span of 7 bases. CDR3 length: 12 amino acids. CDR3 amino acids: CASSLPGHEQYF. The CDR3 DNA is TGTGCCAGCAGTTTACCGGGCCACGAGCAGTACTTC.

This clonotype was seen a handful of times. The V call is TRBV4-2, the J call TRBJ2-3, with 10 positions matching TRBD2. CDR1 and CDR2 (germline): LGHNA, YNFKEQ. The CDR3 has 16 residues. The J segment lost 5 bases and the V segment lost 0 bases, leaving 5 bases of the junction unmatched. CDR3 bases: TGTGCCAGCAGCCAAGATTATAGCGGGGGGAAAGATACGCAGTATTTT. Translated, it gives CASSQDYSGGKDTQYF.

This chain connects TRBV14 to TRBJ1-2; no clear D. This CDR3 is 14 amino acids long. Trimming took off 4 bases at V and 4 bases at J, with 13 bases between the two ends. Germline V gene lookup returns CDR1 SGHDN and CDR2 FVKESK. The CDR3 DNA reads TGTGCCAGCAGCCGGGGAAACACGGGCTATGGCTACACCTTC. Its translation: CASSRGNTGYGYTF.

The table lists this clonotype with many counts. The chain's CDR3 is CASSGTSATDTQYF. In DNA, the CDR3 is TGTGCCAGCTCCGGGACTAGCGCGACAGATACGCAGTATTTT. The J gene is TRBJ2-3, the V gene TRBV18; TRBD2 aligns across 10 bases. This CDR3 is built from 14 residues. V trimming: 6 bases; J trimming: 3 bases; junction bases outside the gene matches: 3. CDR1 and CDR2 (germline): KGHSH, LQKENI.

This clonotype occurred a few times. This chain connects TRBV12-3 or TRBV12-4 to TRBJ2-1; 8 bases match TRBD2. J lost 6 bases, V lost 9 bases, and 7 bases had no gene match. This CDR3 has 13 residues. CDR3 protein: CASWTSIFNEQFF. In nucleotides, the CDR3 is TGTGCCAGTTGGACTAGCATATTCAATGAGCAGTTCTTC.

The rearrangement joins TRBV5-1 to TRBJ1-1; possibly TRBD1 for D (6 bases). Germline V gene sequence: CDR1 SGHRS, CDR2 YFSETQ. This CDR3 is 13 amino acids long. The V gene lost 9 bases and the J gene lost 3 bases, with 15 bases spanning the gap. The CDR3 spells CATRDMGDTEAFF. DNA of the CDR3: TGCGCCACCAGGGACATGGGGGACACTGAAGCTTTCTTT.

The sample holds a few counts of this clonotype. J is TRBJ2-1 and V is TRBV9; 10 positions match TRBD2. The V and J ends lost 4 bases and 5 bases, in that order; junction bases with no gene match: 12. The length of the CDR3 is 17 residues. CDR1 SGDLS and CDR2 YYNGEE come from the germline V gene. CDR3 sequence reads: CASSPGTASGSDNEQFF. In DNA, the CDR3 is TGTGCCAGCAGCCCAGGTACGGCTAGCGGGAGCGACAATGAGCAGTTCTTC.

V gene TRBV12-3 or TRBV12-4 combines with J gene TRBJ1-6, with D unresolved. The CDR3 spans 14 residues. Trimming removed 1 base at V and 10 bases at J, with 11 bases between. CDR3 sequence: CASSLGGVGSPLHF. In DNA, the CDR3 is TGTGCCAGCAGTTTAGGTGGGGTTGGATCACCCCTCCACTTT.

This clonotype was detected ten times or more. The V and J genes are TRBV29-1 and TRBJ1-2; D unresolved. Trimming removed 5 bases at V and 1 base at J, with 5 bases between. The CDR3 totals 11 residues. The germline gives CDR1 SQVTM, CDR2 ANQGSEA. The CDR3: CSVRGNYGYTF. Here the CDR3 DNA reads TGCAGCGTTCGGGGTAACTATGGCTACACCTTC. The full variable domain, with the rest looked up from reference TRBV29-1 and TRBJ1-2, is SAVISQKPSRDICQRGTSLTIQCQVDSQVTMMFWYRQQPGQSLTLIATANQGSEATYESGFVIDKFPISRPNLTFSTLTVSNMSPEDSSIYLCSVRGNYGYTFGSGTRLTVV.

This clonotype was counted between two and nine times. The chain is built from TRBV11-2 and TRBJ2-6; D may match TRBD1 or TRBD2 (7 bases each). The CDR3 has 21 residues. V was clipped by 3 bases and J by 0 bases, with 24 bases between them. Looked up from germline, CDR1 is SGHAT and CDR2 is FQNNGV. DNA for the CDR3: TGTGCCAGCAGCTTCCATCGGGTCAGGGGGGGCGACAGCTCTGGGGCCAACGTCCTGACTTTC. The encoded protein is CASSFHRVRGGDSSGANVLTF.

This clonotype was detected only a few times. The chain recombines TRBV10-3 with TRBJ2-7; D gene uncertain. Germline CDR1 is ENHRY and CDR2 is SYGVKD. The CDR3 spans 17 residues. V lost 4 bases to trimming and J lost 0 bases, with 19 bases between them. The CDR3 sequence: CAISVEARAVGSYEQYF. Written as DNA, the CDR3 is TGTGCCATCAGTGTTGAGGCCCGGGCCGTGGGCTCCTACGAGCAGTACTTC.

This clonotype was found many times. The chain combines TRBV20-1 with TRBJ1-5; D gene uncertain. The CDR3 totals 12 residues. CDR1 and CDR2 (germline): DFQATT, SNEGSKA (reference sequence). Trimming left V 3 bases short and J 7 bases short, with 10 bases between. The CDR3 spells CSARTPQQPQHF. As DNA, the CDR3 is TGCAGTGCTAGGACACCTCAACAGCCCCAGCATTTT.

This sequence joins TRBV5-1 and TRBJ1-6; TRBD1 is a possible D gene (6 bases). The germline V gene encodes CDR1 SGHRS and CDR2 YFSETQ. V lost 7 bases to trimming and J lost 3 bases, with 8 bases between them. This CDR3 has 13 residues. CDR3 nucleotides: TGCGCCAGCCAGGGGAGCTATAATTCACCCCTCCACTTT. Its translation is CASQGSYNSPLHF.

This clonotype showed up just a few times. V is TRBV5-1 and J is TRBJ2-7; perhaps TRBD2 as D (6 bases). This CDR3 spans 16 amino acids. Germline V gene data show CDR1 as SGHRS and CDR2 as YFSETQ. V lost 3 bases, J lost 0 bases, and 16 bases lay in between. The CDR3 is CASSYSSAISSYEQYF. DNA for the CDR3: TGCGCCAGCAGCTACTCTAGCGCGATTAGCTCCTACGAGCAGTACTTC.

This chain connects TRBV12-3 or TRBV12-4 to TRBJ2-1; the match to TRBD2 covers 12 bases. Unmatched junction bases numbered 7, after V lost 2 bases and J lost 8 bases. CDR3 length: 16 amino acids. This CDR3 is CASSLLASGRVYEQFF. CDR3 nucleotide sequence: TGTGCCAGCAGTTTACTCGCTAGCGGGAGGGTCTATGAGCAGTTCTTC.

This clonotype was found many times. CDR3 sequence (DNA): TGTGCCAGCAGTACCTTATTAGAGACCCAGTACTTC. Translation: CASSTLLETQYF. The chain recombines TRBV12-3 or TRBV12-4 with TRBJ2-5; D gene unclear. CDR3 length: 12 residues. The ends were cut back, 5 bases at V and 4 bases at J, with 8 bases in the middle.

The table lists this clonotype with a few counts. The chain has TRBV10-3 and TRBJ2-1, with 9 positions matching TRBD1. CDR3 length: 15 amino acids. Germline-derived CDR1 and CDR2 are ENHRY and SYGVKD. Trimming removed 6 bases from V and 2 bases from J; junction bases left unmatched: 5. The CDR3 sequence: CAIRGGTGPYNEQFF. The CDR3 nucleotides read TGTGCCATCAGAGGCGGGACAGGGCCCTACAATGAGCAGTTCTTC.

This sequence joins TRBV6-2 or TRBV6-3 and TRBJ2-7; 10 bases map to TRBD2. Germline V CDR1 and CDR2: MNHEY, SVGEGT. This CDR3 has 14 residues. Trimming removed 5 bases from V and 4 bases from J; junction bases left unmatched: 5. CDR3 loop: CASSRPSGGYEQYF. The CDR3 DNA reads TGTGCCAGCAGTCGGCCTAGCGGGGGATACGAGCAGTACTTC.

The V gene is TRBV4-2, the J gene TRBJ2-7; D is unclear. This CDR3 region has 16 residues. Trimming pared 2 bases from V and 0 bases from J, leaving 14 bases between. Per the germline V gene, CDR1 is LGHNA and CDR2 is YNFKEQ. This chain's CDR3 is CASSQSRAASSYEQYF. CDR3 in DNA: TGTGCCAGCAGCCAAAGCCGGGCAGCTAGCTCCTACGAGCAGTACTTC.

This clonotype was seen only a few times. This rearrangement joins TRBV20-1 to TRBJ1-1, with a weak D call TRBD1 (6 bases). Trimming cost V 6 bases and J 1 base, with 15 bases left between them. The CDR3 covers 14 residues. Germline values: CDR1 DFQATT, CDR2 SNEGSKA (reference sequence). Here the CDR3 reads CSARNREWNTEAFF. The CDR3, as DNA: TGCAGTGCGAGAAACAGGGAATGGAACACTGAAGCTTTCTTT.

This clonotype was detected only a few times. CDR3 DNA sequence: TGTGCCAGCAGCGTAGAAGGGGACAGGGCATGGAACGAGCAGTACTTC. Residues: CASSVEGDRAWNEQYF. This chain connects TRBV9 to TRBJ2-7; TRBD1 matches 9 bases. Germline V CDR1 and CDR2: SGDLS, YYNGEE. CDR3 size: 16 residues. With V trimmed by 0 bases and J by 5 bases, 9 bases remained unmatched.

This clonotype occurred a few times. The chain is built from TRBV6-5 and TRBJ2-1, with TRBD2 identical over 8 bases. CDR1 MNHEY and CDR2 SVGAGI come from the germline V gene. CDR3 size: 15 residues. The V gene end was trimmed by 3 bases and the J gene end by 5 bases; junction bases not matched to a gene: 6. The DNA for the CDR3 is TGTGCCAGCAGTTATGGGCTAGCGGGTAACAATGAGCAGTTCTTC. Translation gives CASSYGLAGNNEQFF.

This clonotype was found a few times. The chain recombines TRBV24-1 with TRBJ2-1; 9 bases are a match to TRBD2. Germline V gives CDR1 KGHDR, CDR2 SFDVKD. V dropped 2 bases and J dropped 7; count of bases not matched to a gene: 8. This CDR3 has 16 amino acids. The CDR3 loop reads CATSDSVSGSLNEQFF. CDR3 nucleotide sequence: TGTGCCACCAGTGATTCGGTTAGCGGGAGTTTAAATGAGCAGTTCTTC.

CDR3 region: CASSFDTGSPSYEQYF. CDR3 DNA sequence: TGTGCCAGCAGCTTCGACACAGGTTCCCCTTCCTACGAGCAGTACTTC. The chain joins TRBV7-8 to TRBJ2-7; perhaps TRBD1 as D (5 bases). The CDR3 runs to 16 residues. V gave up 3 bases and J gave up 1 base, with 16 bases separating them. CDR1 SGHVS and CDR2 FQNEAQ come from the germline V gene.

The V and J genes are TRBV9 and TRBJ1-6; 7 nucleotides align to TRBD1. Looked up from germline, CDR1 is SGDLS and CDR2 is YYNGEE. Trimming cost V 0 bases and J 10 bases; bases outside gene matches: 7. The length of the CDR3 is 15 residues. DNA of the CDR3: TGTGCCAGCAGCGTAGGGGCAGGGGGGTACTCACCCCTCCACTTT. Translating gives CASSVGAGGYSPLHF.

This clonotype was seen a handful of times. The chain employs TRBV20-1 and TRBJ2-1; 13 bases are a match to TRBD2. Losses at the gene ends were 6 bases for V and 5 bases for J; bases not matched to a gene: 7. The CDR3 has 15 residues. Germline loops: CDR1 DFQATT, CDR2 SNEGSKA (reference sequence). CDR3 residues: CSASLAGGPHNEQFF. CDR3 DNA sequence: TGCAGTGCCTCACTAGCGGGGGGGCCCCACAATGAGCAGTTCTTC.

The chain uses TRBV7-6 and TRBJ1-3; TRBD1 aligns across 7 bases. The CDR3 sequence is 15 residues long. From germline, CDR1 is SGHVS and CDR2 FNYEAQ. J was trimmed by 4 bases and V by 0 bases; bases with no gene match: 3. CDR3 in DNA: TGTGCCAGCAGCTTAGCCGACAGGGCCGGAAACACCATATATTTT. This codes for CASSLADRAGNTIYF.

The CDR3 sequence: CASSPGTGSTSGRYNEQFF. The CDR3 bases are TGCGCCAGCAGCCCCGGGACAGGGTCGACTAGCGGGAGATACAATGAGCAGTTCTTC. The gene calls are TRBV5-1 and TRBJ2-1; 12 nucleotides line up with TRBD2. CDR1 and CDR2 (germline): SGHRS, YFSETQ. The CDR3 totals 19 residues. The trim removed 4 bases at V and 4 bases at J, leaving 15 bases unmatched.

At least ten counts were recorded for this clonotype. Its ends do not fully match the called genes, so a read error is possible. The J gene is TRBJ2-5, the V gene TRBV7-7; D is undetermined. In germline, CDR1 is SSHAT, CDR2 FNYEAQ (reference sequence). The CDR3 has 16 amino acids. The CDR3 loop reads CASSLGRALQKETQYF. The CDR3 DNA is TGTGCTAGCAGCTTAGGCCGGGCCCTCCAGAAGGAGACCCAGTACTTC.

This clonotype was detected only a few times. The chain uses TRBV12-3 or TRBV12-4 and TRBJ2-3, with D unclear. V shed 7 bases and J shed 2 bases, with 13 bases lying between them. The CDR3 consists of 14 residues. The CDR3 DNA sequence: TGTGCCAGCAAACTCGCGCTGAACACAGATACGCAGTATTTT. This gives the protein CASKLALNTDTQYF.

This clonotype occurred a few times. The V gene is TRBV7-2, the J gene TRBJ2-3; D gene ambiguous. CDR1 SGHTA and CDR2 FQGNSA come from the germline V gene. The CDR3 is 15 residues long. Trimming took off 5 bases at V and 2 bases at J, with 14 bases between the two ends. The CDR3 spells CASSPNSLITDTQYF. The CDR3, as DNA: TGTGCCAGCAGCCCAAATTCCTTAATCACAGATACGCAGTATTTT.

Many counts were recorded for this clonotype. This rearrangement joins TRBV15 to TRBJ2-4, with D unresolved. V was pared by 0 bases and J by 6 bases, with 15 bases between. CDR1 and CDR2 from the germline V gene are LNHNV and YYDKDF (reference sequence). This CDR3 comprises 16 residues. The DNA of the CDR3 is TGTGCCACCAGCAGAGATCCTGGCGGTACGAGAAACATTCAGTACTTC. The encoded protein is CATSRDPGGTRNIQYF.